This is a list of T cell receptor beta chains from one sample in a study of radiation and T cells in renal cell carcinoma. This table comes from immunoSEQ multiplex PCR, and its TCRdb copy is limited to in-frame clones, with some not included. The sample has roughly 160,000 clones; around 89% are singletons. The source material was blood, sampled from a patient whose treatment included radiotherapy and nephrectomy. These receptors all stem from a woman aged 45 to 65 with renal cell carcinoma. CDR3s include the opening cysteine and the closing phenylalanine or tryptophan. D genes are given only for firm matches. Part of the rows lack a size; the others show once, few, many or a class for expanded clones.

d_gene	v_gene	j_gene	abundance	CDR3nt	CDR3aa
TRBD1	TRBV7-3	TRBJ1-4	NA	TGTGCCAGCAGCCGTCGACAGGGGGCAGGTGAAAAACTGTTTTTT	CASSRRQGAGEKLFF
NA	TRBV11-2	TRBJ2-7	NA	TGTGCCAGCAGCTTAGGGGTGGTCGGGACTGAAACCTACGAGCAGTACTTC	CASSLGVVGTETYEQYF
NA	TRBV6-1	TRBJ1-2	NA	TGTGCCAGCAGTGTAGACAGCTATGGCTACACCTTC	CASSVDSYGYTF
TRBD2	TRBV18	TRBJ2-3	NA	TGTGCCAGCTCAGCATGGACTAGCGGGGGTTCAGATACGCAGTATTTT	CASSAWTSGGSDTQYF
NA	TRBV7-9	TRBJ2-7	NA	TGTGCCAGCACTTATGGGGGGTTATACGAGCAGTACTTC	CASTYGGLYEQYF
TRBD2	TRBV9	TRBJ2-3	NA	TGTGCCAGCAGCGTAGAAGGGACTAGCGGGGGGGACACAGATACGCAGTATTTT	CASSVEGTSGGDTDTQYF
NA	TRBV5-1	TRBJ2-2	NA	TGCGCCAGCAGCACGACCTGGGGGCCCGGAAGAGGGGAGCTGTTTTTT	CASSTTWGPGRGELFF
TRBD2	TRBV4-1	TRBJ2-5	NA	TGCGCCAGCAGCCAATTTGCTAGCGGGGGGGAGACCCAGTACTTC	CASSQFASGGETQYF
NA	TRBV6-6	TRBJ2-7	few	TGTGCCAGCCGAGAAGACAGTGACTACGAGCAGTACTTC	CASREDSDYEQYF
NA	TRBV30	TRBJ1-3	NA	TGTGCCTGGAGTCCCTCTATGGGAAACACCATATATTTT	CAWSPSMGNTIYF
NA	TRBV2	TRBJ2-1	NA	TGTGCCAGCAGTGAAGGAGGCACTGAGCAGTTCTTC	CASSEGGTEQFF
NA	TRBV21-1	TRBJ1-5	NA	TGTGCCAGCAGCAAGTCGAGGGACAGGGTGGACAATCAGCCCCAGCATTTT	CASSKSRDRVDNQPQHF
NA	TRBV30	TRBJ1-6	few	TGTGCCTGGAGTGTACGCGGAGCGTATCGGGATAATTCACCCCTCCACTTT	CAWSVRGAYRDNSPLHF
NA	TRBV25-1	TRBJ2-7	NA	TGTGCCAGCAAACAGGATTCCTACGAGCAGTACTTC	CASKQDSYEQYF
NA	TRBV11-2	TRBJ1-3	NA	TGTGCCAGCAGCCGGACCCCTACTGGAAACACCATATATTTT	CASSRTPTGNTIYF
TRBD2	TRBV7-9	TRBJ2-3	NA	TGTGCCAGCAGCTCCCCGAAAACTAGCGGGGGGAGCACAGATACGCAGTATTTT	CASSSPKTSGGSTDTQYF
NA	TRBV4-1	TRBJ1-3	NA	TGCGCCAGCAGCCAACCCGGGACTTCTGGAAACACCATATATTTT	CASSQPGTSGNTIYF
TRBD2	TRBV5-4	TRBJ2-5	NA	TGTGCCAGCAGCTTGGATCCAGCGGGGGGGCAAGAGACCCAGTACTTC	CASSLDPAGGQETQYF
TRBD1	TRBV5-4	TRBJ1-6	NA	TGTGCCAGCAGCACCCGACAGGGGGCTGCGTCACCCCTCCACTTT	CASSTRQGAASPLHF
NA	TRBV18	TRBJ2-5	NA	TGTGCCAGCTCAAAACAAGAGACCCAGTACTTC	CASSKQETQYF
TRBD1	TRBV6-1	TRBJ2-7	NA	TGTGCCAGCAGTGAAAGGGTTCCAGGGGGCTTGTACGAGCAGTACTTC	CASSERVPGGLYEQYF
TRBD2	TRBV9	TRBJ2-5	NA	TGTGCCAGCAGCCCGCGGGGGGGGGCCTGGGAGACCCAGTACTTC	CASSPRGGAWETQYF
NA	TRBV25-1	TRBJ2-1	NA	TGTGCCAGCAGTGAACCAACAGGGACCTCCTACAATGAGCAGTTCTTC	CASSEPTGTSYNEQFF
TRBD2	TRBV9	TRBJ2-1	once	TGTGCCAGCAGCGAACTTAGCGGGGGCTACAATGAGCAGTTCTTC	CASSELSGGYNEQFF
TRBD1	TRBV2	TRBJ2-1	NA	TGTGCCAGCGGGACTCAGGGGGCATGGGAGCAGTTCTTC	CASGTQGAWEQFF
NA	TRBV4-1	TRBJ1-1	NA	TGCGCCAGCAGCCTCCACACAGTTTCCGGGGCGCAAGCTTTCTTT	CASSLHTVSGAQAFF
NA	TRBV19	TRBJ1-1	few	TGTGCCAGTAGTATATTTAAGCGTTCAGGGGAACTAGAACTCAGGAACACTGAAGCTTTCTTT	CASSIFKRSGELELRNTEAFF
NA	TRBV11-3	TRBJ2-3	NA	TGTGCCAGCAGCTTAGGACCGACAGTAAGCACAGATACGCAGTATTTT	CASSLGPTVSTDTQYF